This T cell receptor beta chain was found in a study of cytomegalovirus exposure and HLA in healthy donors. Findings of the study overall: It was approximately 150 TCR beta chains that were listed as cytomegalovirus-associated.

In the case of this clone: Antigen: not known.

TCRdb's table, derived via immunoSEQ multiplex PCR, lists solely in-frame clones and lacks some. This sample yields 300,000 to 450,000 clones, of which approximately 90% are seen a single time; under 0.95% belongs to the top ten. The CDR3 runs to 16 residues. Trimming removed 5 bases from V and 3 bases from J; junction bases left unmatched: 9. Germline V gene data show CDR1 as SGDLS and CDR2 as YYNGEE. The source material was PBMCs. V gene TRBV9 combines with J gene TRBJ2-3; 10 nucleotides align to TRBD2. The clonotype was recovered from a woman between 18 and 29 years old in good health and CMV-seronegative. The CDR3 sequence is CASRPSGGTGTDTQYF. The DNA of the CDR3 is TGTGCCAGCAGACCTAGCGGGGGTACGGGAACAGATACGCAGTATTTT.